This T cell receptor (beta chain) was sequenced during a study of human T cells and chemical hapten exposure. MiXCR, applied by TCRdb to the RACE reads, yields one record per CDR3 protein. Here the sample spans a few hundred thousand distinct CDR3 sequences, roughly 6% being singletons. Trimming pared 1 base from V and 5 bases from J, leaving 16 bases between. CDR1 is LGHNA and CDR2 is YNFKEQ in the germline V gene. This CDR3 comprises 16 residues. Time point meaning: pre-sensitization, week 0. Treatment defined: therapeutic diphenylcyclopropenone sensitization with weekly scalp DPC. The receptor comes from a woman younger than 35 with alopecia areata. Some clones in this sample may be carry-over from other donors' samples. The sequenced sample was whole blood, obtained in connection with sensitization to the hapten diphenylcyclopropenone (DPC). The chain uses TRBV4-2 and TRBJ2-3; weak D call: TRBD2 (5 bases). Here the CDR3 reads CASSQVGGKGRDTQYF. CDR3 DNA: TGTGCCAGCAGCCAAGTTGGAGGAAAAGGCCGAGATACGCAGTATTTT.